The clone carrying this TCR beta chain has more than one count but fewer than ten. Its antigen is currently unknown. This entry comes from a study of beta chain features in type 1 diabetes. Whole-study context: Analysis included under 120,000,000 sorted cells drawn from all samples. Study observations and caveats: Shorter TCRB CDR3s, moderately but significantly so, marked every one of the four CD4+ subsets in Type 1 diabetes patients. Insertion counts at VDJ junctions were lower in type 1 diabetes patients, who also showed more deletions there.

Reverse transcription of all isolated RNA meant that expressed TCRB transcripts were sequenced. Naive, central memory and regulatory T cell samples yielded around 3.5 million reads on average. Data came from immunoSEQ multiplex PCR; TCRdb stores just in-frame clones and leaves some out. The table lists about 260,000 clones, 68% of them singletons. The clonotype comes from a young man in good health. The sequenced sample consisted of naive CD4+ T cells from blood.

Here the CDR3 reads CAWSVKDNTYEQYF. CDR3 DNA: TGTGCCTGGAGTGTAAAGGACAATACCTACGAGCAGTACTTC. The V gene is TRBV30, the J gene TRBJ2-7; the D gene is possibly TRBD1 (5 bases). V lost 0 bases, J lost 2 bases, and 11 bases lay in between. In germline, CDR1 is GTSNPN, CDR2 SVGIG (reference sequence). CDR3 length: 14 residues.